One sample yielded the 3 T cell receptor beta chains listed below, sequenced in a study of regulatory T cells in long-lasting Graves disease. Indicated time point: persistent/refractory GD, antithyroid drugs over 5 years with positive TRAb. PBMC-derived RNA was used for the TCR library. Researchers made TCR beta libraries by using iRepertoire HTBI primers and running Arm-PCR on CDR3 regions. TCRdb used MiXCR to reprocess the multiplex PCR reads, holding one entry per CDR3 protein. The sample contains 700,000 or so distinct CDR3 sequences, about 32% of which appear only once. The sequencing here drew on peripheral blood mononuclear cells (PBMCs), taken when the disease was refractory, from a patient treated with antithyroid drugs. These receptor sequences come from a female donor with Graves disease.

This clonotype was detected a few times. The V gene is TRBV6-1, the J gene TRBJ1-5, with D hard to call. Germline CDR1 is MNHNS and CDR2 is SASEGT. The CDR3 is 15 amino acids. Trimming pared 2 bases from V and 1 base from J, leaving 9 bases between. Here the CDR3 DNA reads TGTGCCAGCAGTGAACTCCCGGGGAGCAATCAGCCCCAGCATTTT. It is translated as CASSELPGSNQPQHF.

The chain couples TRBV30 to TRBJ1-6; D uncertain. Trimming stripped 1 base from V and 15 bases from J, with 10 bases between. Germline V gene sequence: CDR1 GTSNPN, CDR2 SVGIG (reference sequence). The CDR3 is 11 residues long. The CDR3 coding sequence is TGTGCCTGGAGTGCCCGAGAGGACCTCCACTTT. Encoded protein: CAWSAREDLHF.

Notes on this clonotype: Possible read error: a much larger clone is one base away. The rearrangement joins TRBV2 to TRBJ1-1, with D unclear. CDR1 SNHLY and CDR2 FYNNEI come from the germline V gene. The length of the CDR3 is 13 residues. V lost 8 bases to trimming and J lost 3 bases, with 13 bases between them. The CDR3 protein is CASGRRADTEAFF. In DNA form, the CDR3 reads TGTGCCAGCGGCCGAAGGGCGGACACTGAAGCTTTCTTT.